One and the same sample provided the 19 T cell receptor beta chains below, sequenced in a study of cytomegalovirus exposure and HLA in healthy donors (dated by TCRdb to 2015 to 2018). Libraries were built with the immunoSEQ multiplex PCR assay. For the multiplex PCR, a mixture combining 60 forward primers for TCR Vbeta segments and 13 reverse primers for TCR Jbeta segments was used. TCRdb's version of the immuneACCESS table is confined to in-frame rearrangements and falls short of the full clone set. An unresolved V gene accounts for under half of the shortfall where checked; the remainder is of unknown origin. Across this sample there are about 140,000 clones, with roughly 74% seen only once. The top ten clones comprise over 3% of the sample. Material: PBMCs. These receptors were obtained from a man aged 35-49 years in good health and CMV-seronegative.

The V and J genes are TRBV6-1 and TRBJ1-1, with 7 nucleotides matching TRBD1. The CDR3 length is 15 residues. Germline CDR1 and CDR2: MNHNS and SASEGT. After removal of 6 bases from V and 1 base from J, the junction contained 8 bases not matched to a gene. As DNA, the CDR3 is TGTGCCAGCAGGCTGATGGACAGGCAGAACACTGAAGCTTTCTTT. Translation gives CASRLMDRQNTEAFF.

The chain joins TRBV5-6 to TRBJ2-5, with 7 bases identical to TRBD1. Germline V gene sequence: CDR1 SGHDT, CDR2 YYEEEE. The CDR3 is made up of 12 amino acids. V lost 4 bases and J lost 10; bases outside the gene matches: 7. This CDR3 reads CASSRDSHRQYF. In DNA form, the CDR3 reads TGTGCCAGCAGCAGGGACAGCCACCGCCAGTACTTC.

V usage is TRBV9 and J usage is TRBJ1-5, with D possibly TRBD1 on 5 matching bases. Trimming left V 1 base short and J 4 bases short, with 12 bases between. This CDR3 contains 15 residues. Germline CDR1 and CDR2: SGDLS and YYNGEE. CDR3 region: CASSVKLKGNQPQHF. The CDR3 DNA follows: TGTGCCAGCAGCGTAAAATTAAAGGGGAATCAGCCCCAGCATTTT.

This clone was detected only once. One end of the junction does not line up with germline, which may come from a read error. The rearrangement uses TRBV5-1 and TRBJ1-6; TRBD1 might be the D (5 bases). Germline-derived CDR1 and CDR2 are SGHRS and YFSETQ. The CDR3 totals 15 residues. Written as DNA, the CDR3 is TGCGCCAGCAGCGTTGGACAAGCTGATAATGCACCCCTCCACTTT. This gives the protein CASSVGQADNAPLHF. The full variable domain, completed using reference TRBV5-1 and TRBJ1-6, is KAGVTQTPRYLIKTRGQQVTLSCSPISGHRSVSWYQQTPGQGLQFLFEYFSETQRNKGNFPGRFSGRQFSNSRSEMNVSTLELGDSALYLCASSVGQADNAPLHFGNGTRLTVT.

The chain links TRBV7-3 to TRBJ2-4, with TRBD1 identical over 9 bases. Unmatched junction bases numbered 6, after V lost 5 bases and J lost 7 bases. Germline loops: CDR1 SGHTA, CDR2 FQGTGA. The CDR3 consists of 14 residues. CDR3 coding DNA: TGTGCCAGCAGCCAGACAGGGGGTGGTAACATTCAGTACTTC. It yields the protein CASSQTGGGNIQYF.

The rearrangement links TRBV6-6 to TRBJ1-4; no reliable D call. The CDR3 contains 13 residues. From germline, CDR1 is MNHNY and CDR2 SVGAGI (reference sequence). Trimming took 4 bases from V and 11 from J, leaving 14 bases between them. The CDR3 sequence: CASSSPSVGKLFF. CDR3 coding DNA: TGTGCCAGCAGTTCCCCGTCGGTCGGGAAACTGTTTTTT.

V is TRBV5-1 and J is TRBJ1-1; D is possibly TRBD1 (6 bases). The V gene lost 2 bases and the J gene lost 1 base, with 9 bases spanning the gap. The CDR3 sequence is 14 residues long. Germline assignment: CDR1 SGHRS and CDR2 YFSETQ. The CDR3 bases are TGCGCCAGCAGCTTTACAGGGCCGAACACTGAAGCTTTCTTT. Protein product: CASSFTGPNTEAFF.

The V and J genes are TRBV9 and TRBJ2-7, with 7 bases matching TRBD1. The CDR3 has 17 amino acids. V lost 4 bases and J lost 5; bases outside the gene matches: 18. Germline CDR1 is SGDLS and CDR2 is YYNGEE. CDR3 coding DNA: TGTGCCAGCAGCAAGAAAAAAGAGGGACAGATAGTGGACGAGCAGTACTTC. Its translation is CASSKKKEGQIVDEQYF. The full variable domain, in which reference TRBV9 and TRBJ2-7 provide the parts outside the CDR3, is DSGVTQTPKHLITATGQRVTLRCSPRSGDLSVYWYQQSLDQGLQFLIQYYNGEERAKGNILERFSAQQFPDLHSELNLSSLELGDSALYFCASSKKKEGQIVDEQYFGPGTRLTVT.

This clone is a singleton in its sample. The chain is built from TRBV5-6 and TRBJ2-3, with TRBD1 identical over 7 bases. The CDR3 loop spans 14 amino acids. Per germline, CDR1 SGHDT and CDR2 YYEEEE. Trimming cost V 5 bases and J 2 bases; bases outside gene matches: 5. The CDR3 is CASRPGTATDTQYF. The CDR3 DNA reads TGTGCCAGCAGACCCGGGACAGCCACAGATACGCAGTATTTT.

The rearrangement links TRBV23-1 to TRBJ2-2; maybe TRBD1 (7 bases). TRBV23-1 is flagged as an ORF with uncertain function. The CDR3 is 16 amino acids. Trimming cost V 4 bases and J 4 bases, with 16 bases left between them. The CDR3 reads CASSLGRQGCTGELFF. CDR3 DNA sequence: TGCGCCAGCAGTCTCGGGAGACAGGGTTGCACCGGGGAGCTGTTTTTT.

The chain links TRBV19 to TRBJ1-1, with D perhaps TRBD1 (5 bases). CDR3 size: 12 residues. Trimming removed 7 bases from V and 5 bases from J, with 11 bases in between. The germline V gene encodes CDR1 LNHDA and CDR2 SQIVND (reference sequence). CDR3 in amino acids: CASIGGRTEAFF. The CDR3 DNA is TGTGCCAGTATCGGGGGAAGGACTGAAGCTTTCTTT.

The chain links TRBV5-1 to TRBJ1-3; 7 bases map to TRBD1. Unmatched junction bases numbered 7, after V lost 4 bases and J lost 3 bases. This CDR3 contains 15 residues. Germline V gives CDR1 SGHRS, CDR2 YFSETQ. In DNA form, the CDR3 reads TGCGCCAGCAGCGTCGGGCAGGGGGTTGGAAACACCATATATTTT. The encoded protein is CASSVGQGVGNTIYF.

The chain has TRBV10-3 and TRBJ2-2; TRBD1 aligns across 8 bases. The V and J ends lost 7 bases and 4 bases, in that order; junction bases with no gene match: 5. The CDR3 extends over 14 amino acids. Germline V lookup: CDR1 ENHRY, CDR2 SYGVKD. CDR3: CAIMTGDLTGELFF. CDR3 coding DNA: TGTGCCATCATGACAGGGGACCTCACCGGGGAGCTGTTTTTT.

This chain uses TRBV6-6 with TRBJ1-1, with TRBD1 matching over 7 bases. Germline V gene data show CDR1 as MNHNY and CDR2 as SVGAGI (reference sequence). The CDR3 has 14 residues. V lost 6 bases and J lost 4; bases outside the gene matches: 8. The CDR3 region has the DNA TGTGCCAGCAGCCGCCGTACAGGGGCCACTGAAGCTTTCTTT. It specifies CASSRRTGATEAFF.

The chain combines TRBV29-1 with TRBJ2-5, with 12 bases identical to TRBD2. CDR1 is SQVTM and CDR2 is ANQGSEA in the germline V gene. V lost 4 bases, J lost 3 bases, and 9 bases stayed unmatched. This CDR3 is 16 amino acids long. CDR3 bases: TGCAGCGTTGGCATAGGGACTAGCGGGCCCGAAGAGACCCAGTACTTC. This translates into CSVGIGTSGPEETQYF. Looking up the rest from reference TRBV29-1 and TRBJ2-5 gives the full variable domain: SAVISQKPSRDICQRGTSLTIQCQVDSQVTMMFWYRQQPGQSLTLIATANQGSEATYESGFVIDKFPISRPNLTFSTLTVSNMSPEDSSIYLCSVGIGTSGPEETQYFGPGTRLLVL.

This clone came up a few times. This rearrangement joins TRBV4-1 to TRBJ1-2; weak D call: TRBD1 (6 bases). CDR3 length: 14 residues. The V gene lost 2 bases and the J gene lost 8 bases, with 15 bases spanning the gap. CDR1 MGHRA and CDR2 YSYEKL come from the germline V gene. CDR3 sequence: CASSQPGQRNGYTF. The CDR3 DNA is TGCGCCAGCAGCCAACCGGGACAACGGAACGGCTACACCTTC.

This sequence joins TRBV7-9 and TRBJ2-1; no definite D call. Germline CDR1 SEHNR, CDR2 FQNEAQ (reference sequence). The CDR3 consists of 15 residues. Trimming stripped 2 bases from V and 4 bases from J, with 12 bases between. CDR3 region: CASSLLAPEYNEQFF. CDR3 DNA sequence: TGTGCCAGCAGCTTATTAGCTCCGGAGTACAATGAGCAGTTCTTC.

This chain connects TRBV7-2 to TRBJ1-3, with TRBD1 as a possible D gene (5 bases). Germline lookup yields CDR1 SGHTA and CDR2 FQGNSA. V was cut by 5 bases and J by 5 bases, with 10 bases left in between. This CDR3 comprises 13 residues. CDR3 protein: CASSLGHRNTIYF. In nucleotides, the CDR3 is TGTGCCAGCAGCCTCGGACACCGAAACACCATATATTTT.

The chain uses TRBV28 and TRBJ1-1; weak D call: TRBD1 (5 bases). Germline V gene sequence: CDR1 MDHEN, CDR2 SYDVKM. V lost 1 base, J lost 11 bases, and 17 bases lay in between. This CDR3 spans 14 amino acids. CDR3 residues: CASSLYISQAGAFF. CDR3 DNA: TGTGCCAGCAGTTTATACATATCACAGGCTGGGGCTTTCTTT.